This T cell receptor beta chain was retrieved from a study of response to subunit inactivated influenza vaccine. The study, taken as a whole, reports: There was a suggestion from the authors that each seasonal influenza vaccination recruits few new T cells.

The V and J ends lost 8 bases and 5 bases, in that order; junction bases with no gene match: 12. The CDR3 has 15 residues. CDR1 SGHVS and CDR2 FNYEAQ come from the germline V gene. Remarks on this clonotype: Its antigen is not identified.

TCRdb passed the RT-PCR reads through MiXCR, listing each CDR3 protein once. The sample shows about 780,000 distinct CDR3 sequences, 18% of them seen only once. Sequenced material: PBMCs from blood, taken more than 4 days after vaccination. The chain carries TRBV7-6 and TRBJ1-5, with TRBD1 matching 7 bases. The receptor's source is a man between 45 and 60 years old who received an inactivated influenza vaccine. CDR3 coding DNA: TGTGCCAGCCCGAAGCGGACAGGAGGGGATCAGCCCCAGCATTTT. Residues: CASPKRTGGDQPQHF.